This is a list of T cell receptor beta chains from one sample in a study of blood T cell repertoires in COVID-19. Some clones are missing from TCRdb's copy, which holds only in-frame ones; the method was immunoSEQ multiplex PCR. The sample includes roughly 65,000 clones, roughly 90% of them seen just once. The sample comprised peripheral blood. All receptors derive from a man aged 60 to 69 with acute or convalescent COVID-19. Both conserved end residues are part of each CDR3. D genes are given only for firm matches. The size of a clone is reported for some rows only, either as once, few or many, or as a class for expanded clones.

V gene	D gene	clone size	J gene	CDR3 protein	CDR3 DNA
TRBV29-1	NA	NA	TRBJ2-1	CSSRGSHNEQFF	TGCAGCTCTAGGGGCAGCCACAATGAGCAGTTCTTC
TRBV6-5	NA	NA	TRBJ1-1	CASSYATEMNTEAFF	TGTGCCAGCAGTTACGCGACAGAGATGAACACTGAAGCTTTCTTT
TRBV21-1	NA	NA	TRBJ1-2	CASSKEGGAAYGYTF	TGTGCCAGCAGCAAAGAAGGGGGCGCGGCCTATGGCTACACCTTC
TRBV5-1	TRBD1	few	TRBJ2-7	CASSLVLGGVFYEQYF	TGCGCCAGCAGCTTGGTCCTAGGGGGCGTGTTCTACGAGCAGTACTTC
TRBV24-1	NA	NA	TRBJ1-1	CATSLTRSMNTEAFF	TGTGCCACCAGTTTGACCAGGTCGATGAACACTGAAGCTTTCTTT
TRBV7-9	NA	NA	TRBJ1-1	CASSLSQLNTEAFF	TGTGCCAGCAGCTTATCACAACTGAACACTGAAGCTTTCTTT
TRBV6-1	TRBD1	NA	TRBJ1-5	CASSEGRNRGNQPQHF	TGTGCCAGCAGTGAAGGAAGAAACAGGGGGAATCAGCCCCAGCATTTT
TRBV6-5	TRBD1	NA	TRBJ1-2	CASRRDRGSNGYTF	TGTGCCAGCAGGAGGGACAGGGGATCCAATGGCTACACCTTC
TRBV28	TRBD1	NA	TRBJ1-6	CASSLVRDRGSPLHF	TGTGCCAGCAGTTTAGTCCGGGACAGGGGCTCACCCCTCCACTTT
TRBV5-1	TRBD1	NA	TRBJ2-2	CASSRTGNTGELFF	TGCGCCAGCAGCCGGACAGGGAACACCGGGGAGCTGTTTTTT
TRBV7-9	NA	NA	TRBJ2-1	CASSLGSEQFF	TGTGCCAGCAGCTTGGGCTCGGAGCAGTTCTTC
TRBV6-6	NA	NA	TRBJ1-1	CASSTDSQVAFF	TGTGCCAGCAGTACAGACAGCCAGGTAGCTTTCTTT
TRBV5-6	NA	NA	TRBJ2-2	CASSQRAGASTGELFF	TGTGCCAGCAGCCAGCGGGCGGGGGCGAGCACCGGGGAGCTGTTTTTT
TRBV5-1	TRBD1	NA	TRBJ2-3	CASSLGQGNTDTQYF	TGCGCCAGCAGCCTGGGACAGGGGAACACAGATACGCAGTATTTT
TRBV19	TRBD1	NA	TRBJ2-2	CASSIGDRAPPGELFF	TGTGCCAGTAGTATAGGGGACAGGGCTCCCCCCGGGGAGCTGTTTTTT
TRBV27	NA	NA	TRBJ1-1	CASSLLGAGAGDTEAFF	TGTGCCAGCAGTTTATTAGGGGCAGGGGCAGGGGACACTGAAGCTTTCTTT
TRBV18	NA	NA	TRBJ2-2	CASSRLGSTGELFF	TGTGCCAGCTCACGGCTAGGGAGCACCGGGGAGCTGTTTTTT
TRBV6-5	NA	NA	TRBJ1-5	CASRGGDISNQPQHF	TGTGCCAGCAGGGGTGGGGACATAAGCAATCAGCCCCAGCATTTT
TRBV5-4	NA	NA	TRBJ1-4	CASSNRRQGEKLFF	TGTGCCAGCAGCAACCGGAGGCAAGGGGAAAAACTGTTTTTT
TRBV24-1	NA	NA	TRBJ2-6	CATSDPISGANVLTF	TGTGCCACCAGTGATCCTATATCTGGGGCCAACGTCCTGACTTTC
TRBV7-9	TRBD1	NA	TRBJ2-7	CASSVGTGDIYEQYF	TGTGCCAGCAGCGTCGGGACAGGGGATATCTACGAGCAGTACTTC
TRBV5-1	NA	NA	TRBJ2-1	CASSLGQNIDEQFF	TGCGCCAGCAGCTTGGGACAGAACATAGATGAGCAGTTCTTC
TRBV5-4	TRBD1	NA	TRBJ1-2	CASSLPGQESRYGYTF	TGTGCCAGCAGCCTCCCCGGACAGGAGAGTCGGTATGGCTACACCTTC
TRBV20-1	NA	NA	TRBJ2-2	CSASTWGVTGELFF	TGCAGTGCTAGTACGTGGGGGGTCACCGGGGAGCTGTTTTTT
TRBV29-1	NA	NA	TRBJ1-1	CSVTRGTEAFF	TGCAGCGTTACTAGAGGTACTGAAGCTTTCTTT
TRBV7-9	TRBD1	NA	TRBJ2-7	CASSSTDPGQQFSIAQYF	TGTGCCAGCAGCTCGACCGATCCGGGACAGCAGTTTTCCATTGCACAGTACTTC
TRBV10-3	NA	NA	TRBJ2-1	CAITDSFSSYNEQFF	TGTGCCATCACAGACTCCTTTAGCTCCTACAATGAGCAGTTCTTC
TRBV9	TRBD1	NA	TRBJ1-6	CASSVAGDRYSPLHF	TGTGCCAGCAGCGTAGCAGGGGACAGGTATTCACCCCTCCACTTT
TRBV5-6	NA	NA	TRBJ1-1	CASSLRGLHEAFF	TGTGCCAGCAGCTTGCGGGGACTCCATGAAGCTTTCTTT
TRBV6-5	NA	NA	TRBJ1-2	CASSLDSLGGYTF	TGTGCCAGCAGTCTCGACAGCCTCGGAGGCTACACCTTC
TRBV18	TRBD1	NA	TRBJ2-7	CASRTGEAYEQYF	TGTGCCAGCCGGACAGGGGAAGCCTACGAGCAGTACTTC
TRBV28	NA	NA	TRBJ1-1	CASRDTIMNTEAFF	TGTGCCAGCAGGGACACAATCATGAACACTGAAGCTTTCTTT
TRBV3-1/TRBV3-2	NA	NA	TRBJ1-5	CASSQGRGGSQPQHF	TGTGCCAGCAGCCAAGGGAGGGGTGGGTCCCAGCCCCAGCATTTT
TRBV5-1	NA	once	TRBJ2-2	CASSLETASGELFF	TGCGCCAGCAGCTTGGAAACAGCTTCCGGGGAGCTGTTTTTT
TRBV5-1	TRBD1	NA	TRBJ1-1	CASNEWTGGTEAFF	TGCGCCAGCAACGAATGGACAGGGGGCACTGAAGCTTTCTTT
TRBV5-1	NA	NA	TRBJ1-1	CASSLGTGTGRGTEAFF	TGCGCCAGCAGCTTGGGAACAGGGACGGGTCGAGGCACTGAAGCTTTCTTT
TRBV18	NA	NA	TRBJ1-1	CASNPATNTEAFF	TGTGCCAGCAACCCAGCGACGAACACTGAAGCTTTCTTT
TRBV14	TRBD1	NA	TRBJ1-4	CASSQRPLRTGGEKLFF	TGTGCCAGCAGCCAAAGGCCCCTTAGGACAGGGGGTGAAAAACTGTTTTTT
TRBV6-4	TRBD2	NA	TRBJ2-3	CASSVAGGPPDTQYF	TGTGCCAGCAGTGTTGCGGGGGGGCCCCCAGATACGCAGTATTTT
TRBV5-1	NA	NA	TRBJ1-2	CASSLGSYGYTF	TGCGCCAGCAGCTTAGGGAGCTATGGCTACACCTTC
TRBV5-1	NA	NA	TRBJ1-1	CASSLDMGSTEAFF	TGCGCCAGCAGCTTGGATATGGGGAGCACTGAAGCTTTCTTT
TRBV10-3	TRBD1	NA	TRBJ1-1	CAIREQGPMFFNTEAFF	TGTGCCATCAGGGAACAGGGGCCAATGTTTTTTAACACTGAAGCTTTCTTT
TRBV11-3	TRBD1	once	TRBJ2-7	CASSLRSGQGYEQYF	TGTGCCAGCAGCTTACGGTCAGGACAGGGTTACGAGCAGTACTTC
TRBV29-1	NA	NA	TRBJ2-2	CSVARASDTGELFF	TGCAGCGTTGCCAGGGCCTCGGACACCGGGGAGCTGTTTTTT
TRBV5-1	NA	NA	TRBJ1-3	CASSPGTYQNTIYF	TGCGCCAGCAGCCCAGGGACATATCAAAACACCATATATTTT
TRBV13	NA	NA	TRBJ1-5	CASSYRASNQPQHF	TGTGCCAGCAGCTACAGGGCCAGCAATCAGCCCCAGCATTTT
TRBV10-3	TRBD1	NA	TRBJ2-7	CAISESGGERYEQYF	TGTGCCATCAGTGAGTCAGGGGGCGAGCGATACGAGCAGTACTTC
TRBV10-2	TRBD1	NA	TRBJ1-1	CASRRQGDHEAFF	TGCGCCAGCCGAAGACAGGGGGATCATGAAGCTTTCTTT
TRBV2	NA	NA	TRBJ1-5	CASSPDNPNQPQHF	TGTGCCAGCAGCCCGGACAACCCCAATCAGCCCCAGCATTTT
TRBV29-1	NA	NA	TRBJ1-1	CSVDTGRNTEAFF	TGCAGCGTTGATACAGGACGGAACACTGAAGCTTTCTTT